This T cell receptor beta chain appears in the sequencing data of a study of T-cell reconstitution after alpha-beta-depleted transplantation in children. Study-level findings and limits: When one year had passed after transplant, most T-cell counts and diversity came from newly produced T cells. Surviving recipient cells, namely T cells and thymic progenitors, were the source of high day-60 TCRbeta diversity in some patients. There were reportedly several hundred expanded graft clones from which alpha-beta T cells came about two months after transplant.

CDR1 SGHVS and CDR2 FNYEAQ come from the germline V gene. This CDR3 is 14 amino acids long. V was shortened by 0 bases and J by 6 bases, with 11 bases between the two germline ends. A TCRbeta library incorporating unique molecular identifiers was prepared. TCRdb itself ran the PCR reads through MiXCR, one entry per CDR3 protein. The sample has 250,000 to 300,000 distinct CDR3 sequences, almost 8% seen once. Notes on this clonotype: Its cognate antigen is unknown.

The receptor's source is a female patient aged 2-15 years who had a stem cell transplant for Fanconi anemia, so the T cells may come from the graft donor. The specimen was peripheral blood, collected 360 days after TCRalphabeta/CD19-depleted stem cell transplant. The chain combines TRBV7-6 with TRBJ1-1, with D tentatively TRBD1 (5 bases). Here the CDR3 reads CASSLAEGMAEAFF. CDR3 in DNA: TGTGCCAGCAGCTTAGCGGAGGGGATGGCTGAAGCTTTCTTT.